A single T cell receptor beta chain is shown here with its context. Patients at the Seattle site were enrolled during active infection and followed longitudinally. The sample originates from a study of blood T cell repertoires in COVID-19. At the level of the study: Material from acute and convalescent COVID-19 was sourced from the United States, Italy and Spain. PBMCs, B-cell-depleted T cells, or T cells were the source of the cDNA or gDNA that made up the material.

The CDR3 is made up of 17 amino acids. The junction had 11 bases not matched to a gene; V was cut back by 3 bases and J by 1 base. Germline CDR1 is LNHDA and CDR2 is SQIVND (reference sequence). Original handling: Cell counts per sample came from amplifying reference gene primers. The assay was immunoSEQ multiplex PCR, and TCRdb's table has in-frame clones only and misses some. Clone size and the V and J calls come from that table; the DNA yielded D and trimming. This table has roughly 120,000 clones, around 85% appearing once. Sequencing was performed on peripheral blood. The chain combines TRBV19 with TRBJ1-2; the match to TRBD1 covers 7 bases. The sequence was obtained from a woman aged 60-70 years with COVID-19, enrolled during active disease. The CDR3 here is CASSIFYRDRLNYGYTF. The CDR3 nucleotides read TGTGCCAGTAGTATTTTTTACCGGGACAGACTTAACTATGGCTACACCTTC.